This passage covers 22 T cell receptor beta chains from one sample sequenced in a study of tumor and adjacent non-tumor tissue in lung cancer. No cell sorting was done before RNA was extracted from the tissue. A modified ARM-PCR protocol with three rounds of nested PCR amplified TCRbeta. Using its own MiXCR run on the multiplex PCR reads, TCRdb lists one record per CDR3 protein. The table records 200,000 to 250,000 distinct CDR3 sequences, 60% to 85% of them present only once. Sequenced material: lung tumor tissue. Receptors originate from a man aged 60-69 years with non-small cell lung cancer.

On this clonotype itself: The junction differs from germline at one of its ends, possibly a read error. V gene TRBV11-1 combines with J gene TRBJ2-2; possibly TRBD2 for D (5 bases). The CDR3 is 15 residues long. Germline CDR1 SGHAT, CDR2 FQDESV (reference sequence). CDR3 amino acids: CASSSSRINTGELFF. CDR3 coding DNA: TGTGCCAGCAGCTCTAGCAGGATAAACACCGGGGAACTGTTTTTT.

This clonotype was detected ten times or more. This chain uses TRBV13 with TRBJ2-3, with D unclear. CDR1 and CDR2 from the germline V gene are PRHDT and FYEKMQ (reference sequence). The V gene lost 3 bases and the J gene lost 7 bases, with 5 bases spanning the gap. The CDR3 is 11 amino acids. The CDR3 region is CASSFGHTQYF. Written as DNA, the CDR3 is TGTGCCAGCAGCTTTGGGCATACGCAGTATTTT.

The sample holds many counts of this clonotype. The rearrangement uses TRBV29-1 and TRBJ2-5; TRBD1 aligns across 7 bases. Looked up from germline, CDR1 is SQVTM and CDR2 is ANQGSEA. The ends lost 7 bases at V and 4 bases at J; junction bases unmatched: 9. The CDR3 loop spans 13 amino acids. The CDR3 sequence: CSGSTGAGETQYF. CDR3 DNA sequence: TGCAGCGGGTCTACAGGGGCAGGAGAGACCCAGTACTTC. The whole variable domain, remainder taken from reference TRBV29-1 and TRBJ2-5, is SAVISQKPSRDICQRGTSLTIQCQVDSQVTMMFWYRQQPGQSLTLIATANQGSEATYESGFVIDKFPISRPNLTFSTLTVSNMSPEDSSIYLCSGSTGAGETQYFGPGTRLLVL.

The chain combines TRBV12-3 or TRBV12-4 with TRBJ2-1, with 10 positions matching TRBD1. The CDR3 consists of 18 residues. V was pared by 5 bases and J by 6 bases, with 16 bases of the junction left unmatched. The CDR3 spells CASSGNRDRGRIGNEQFF. The CDR3 bases are TGTGCCAGCAGTGGAAACCGGGACAGGGGTAGGATAGGCAATGAGCAGTTCTTC.

On this clonotype itself: A read error may produce the germline difference seen at one junction end. This rearrangement joins TRBV6-5 to TRBJ2-5; tentatively, D is TRBD1 or TRBD2 (5 bases each). Per the germline V gene, CDR1 is MNHEY and CDR2 is SVGAGI. This CDR3 has 14 residues. CDR3 DNA: TGTGCAAGCAGTAATACCGGGACCGCTGGGGCCCAGTACTTC. Its translation is CASSNTGTAGAQYF.

The DNA of the CDR3 is TGCAGTGCTATCATCGACCGCTCTGGGGCCAACGTCCTGACTTTC. This translates into CSAIIDRSGANVLTF. The chain is built from TRBV29-1 and TRBJ2-6, with no clear D. Looked up from germline, CDR1 is SQVTM and CDR2 is ANQGSEA. The CDR3 loop spans 15 amino acids. The variable domain in full, completed from reference TRBV29-1 and TRBJ2-6, reads SAVISQKPSRDICQRGTSLTIQCQVDSQVTMMFWYRQQPGQSLTLIATANQGSEATYESGFVIDKFPISRPNLTFSTLTVSNMSPEDSSIYLCSAIIDRSGANVLTFGAGSRLTVL.

V gene TRBV24-1 combines with J gene TRBJ2-1, with D unclear. CDR1 is KGHDR and CDR2 is SFDVKD in the germline V gene. V dropped 0 bases and J dropped 6 bases, with 14 bases sitting between them. The CDR3 length is 16 residues. This chain's CDR3 is CATSDLRLTQFNEQFF. CDR3 DNA: TGTGCCACCAGTGATTTGCGATTGACCCAATTCAATGAGCAGTTCTTC.

As to this clonotype: One junction end does not reproduce the germline sequence, and a read error may be involved. The chain combines TRBV29-1 with TRBJ1-1; no definite D call. Germline CDR1 is SQVTM and CDR2 is ANQGSEA. This CDR3 spans 13 amino acids. CDR3 DNA: TGCAGCGTCCACGCGACAAGGAACCCTGAAGCTTTCTTT. As protein: CSVHATRNPEAFF.

As to this clonotype: This may come from a read error, since a much larger clone is one base off. The chain links TRBV29-1 to TRBJ2-4; 8 bases fit TRBD1. Germline values: CDR1 SQVTM, CDR2 ANQGSEA. The CDR3 is 11 amino acids. The DNA for the CDR3 is TGCAACGGTGTGACAGGGGACATTCAGTACTTC. Translation gives CNGVTGDIQYF.

As to this clonotype: At one boundary the junction diverges from the germline segment, which might be a read error. In DNA form, the CDR3 reads TGTGCCAGCAACCAAGAAAAACCGGGGATCCACGGCTACACCTTC. This gives the protein CASNQEKPGIHGYTF. This chain uses TRBV4-2 with TRBJ1-2; no definite D call. Germline CDR1 is LGHNA and CDR2 is YNFKEQ. CDR3 length equals 15 residues.

This chain's CDR3 is CASSSTRGQGVVYGYTF. The CDR3 DNA follows: TGTGCCAGCAGTTCGACAAGGGGCCAGGGGGTGGTCTATGGCTACACCTTC. The V call is TRBV28, the J call TRBJ1-2, with 7 bases identical to TRBD1. The V and J ends lost 4 bases and 4 bases, in that order; junction bases with no gene match: 15. CDR1 and CDR2 from the germline V gene are MDHEN and SYDVKM. This CDR3 has 17 amino acids.

Note on this clonotype: The junction and the germline gene differ at one end; a read error may be behind it. This chain uses TRBV29-1 with TRBJ2-4, with TRBD2 matching 7 bases. Per germline, CDR1 SQVTM and CDR2 ANQGSEA. This CDR3 contains 14 residues. CDR3 sequence reads: CSAGAGTTKNIQNF. As DNA, the CDR3 is TGCAGCGCCGGAGCCGGGACTACCAAAAACATTCAAAACTTC.

As to this clonotype: Its ends do not fully match the called genes, so a read error is possible. This chain links TRBV11-1 with TRBJ2-2; 7 positions match TRBD1. From germline, CDR1 is SGHAT and CDR2 FQDESV (reference sequence). CDR3 length equals 16 residues. The CDR3 DNA sequence: TGTGCCAGCAGTTTTTGGTCAGGGGGAGTGCCCGGAGAGCTGTTTTTT. Translation: CASSFWSGGVPGELFF.

The chain recombines TRBV29-1 with TRBJ2-7; D is possibly TRBD2 (6 bases). V was clipped by 1 base and J by 6 bases, with 22 bases between them. This CDR3 contains 16 residues. CDR1 is SQVTM and CDR2 is ANQGSEA in the germline V gene. CDR3 sequence reads: CSVEAQMTRLRSEQYF. The CDR3 region has the DNA TGCAGCGTTGAAGCCCAAATGACTAGGTTAAGGAGCGAGCAGTACTTC.

A word on this clonotype: One end of the junction varies from germline; a read error may be responsible. This rearrangement joins TRBV6-2 or TRBV6-3 to TRBJ2-2; 11 bases match TRBD2. CDR1 is MNHEY and CDR2 is SVGEGT in the germline V gene. This CDR3 is built from 18 residues. CDR3 in amino acids: CSSSYPLTSGSRTGELFF. The CDR3, as DNA: TGTTCCAGCAGTTACCCCCTAACTAGCGGGAGCCGCACCGGGGAGCTGTTTTTT.

As for this clonotype: A read error may produce the germline difference seen at one junction end. The rearrangement links TRBV11-2 to TRBJ2-1; D is perhaps TRBD1 (6 bases). The CDR3 contains 14 residues. From germline, CDR1 is SGHAT and CDR2 FQNNGV. Written as DNA, the CDR3 is TGTGTCAGCAGTTCGGGACACCAAGACAATGAGCAGTTCTTC. Its protein product is CVSSSGHQDNEQFF.

This clonotype was counted only a few times. The chain links TRBV7-3 to TRBJ2-1; 9 nucleotides align to TRBD2. The CDR3 length is 15 residues. Germline V gene lookup returns CDR1 SGHTA and CDR2 FQGTGA. With 4 bases clipped from V and 2 bases from J, the junction kept 3 bases outside the gene matches. As DNA, the CDR3 is TGTGCCAGCAGCTCTAGCGGGGCTACCTACAATGAGCAGTTCTTC. This codes for CASSSSGATYNEQFF.

J is TRBJ2-3 and V is TRBV11-3; D gene unclear. The V gene's germline CDR1 is SGHNT and CDR2 YENEEA. Trimming shortened V by 5 bases and J by 4 bases, and 7 bases separated the two germline ends. The CDR3 covers 12 residues. Written as DNA, the CDR3 is TGTGCCAGCAGCAGGACCGCAGATACGCAGTATTTT. Encoded protein: CASSRTADTQYF. Drawing the rest from reference TRBV11-3 and TRBJ2-3, the complete variable domain is EAGVVQSPRYKIIEKKQPVAFWCNPISGHNTLYWYLQNLGQGPELLIRYENEEAVDDSQLPKDRFSAERLKGVDSTLKIQPAELGDSAVYLCASSRTADTQYFGPGTRLTVL.

Concerning this clonotype: This could be a read error, since a much larger clone is one nucleotide away. The genes are TRBV6-1 and TRBJ2-5; 8 bases are shared with TRBD1. Germline-derived CDR1 and CDR2 are MNHNS and SASEGT. This CDR3 spans 13 amino acids. V lost 8 bases and J lost 9; bases outside the gene matches: 11. For the CDR3, the DNA is TGTGCCAGCGTCTGGACAGGGTGGGAGGCCCAGTACTTC. Amino acids: CASVWTGWEAQYF.

This chain links TRBV6-6 with TRBJ2-2; D unresolved. The germline V gene encodes CDR1 MNHNY and CDR2 SVGAGI (reference sequence). The CDR3 runs 16 residues. The V and J ends lost 5 bases and 8 bases respectively, with 21 bases between them. CDR3: CASSEIGELETGELFF. The CDR3 DNA reads as TGTGCCAGCAGTGAAATTGGGGAATTGGAGACTGGGGAGCTGTTTTTT.

The CDR3, as DNA: TGTGCCACCAGTGCCTCCACGGACGGGGTCAGAGAGACCCAGTACTTC. This translates into CATSASTDGVRETQYF. The rearrangement links TRBV24-1 to TRBJ2-5; D is possibly TRBD2 (5 bases). Germline assignment: CDR1 KGHDR and CDR2 SFDVKD. The CDR3 runs to 16 residues. With 5 bases removed from V and 4 bases from J, the gap between germline ends came to 19 bases.

A remark on this clonotype: One base away lies a much larger clone, so this may be a sequencing read error. This chain uses TRBV29-1 with TRBJ1-6; D uncertain. Germline V gene data show CDR1 as SQVTM and CDR2 as ANQGSEA. The CDR3 is made up of 12 amino acids. Trimming removed 4 bases from V and 15 bases from J, with 16 bases in between. The CDR3 DNA is TGCAGCGTTGGCGACGGCACCACACTCCTCCACTTT. It translates to CSVGDGTTLLHF.